The 29 T cell receptor beta chains given below trace back to one sample, sequenced in a study of shared clonotypes between healthy human individuals. Repertoires were generated with immunoSEQ multiplex PCR, while TCRdb's copy carries only in-frame clones and drops some. The sample consists of 2,500,000 or so clones, around 92% of them appearing once. Sequencing used naive CD4+ T cells from PBMCs. The subset denotes: CD45RA+ positively selected. These receptor sequences come from a man between 18 and 35 years old in good health. Some clones in this sample may be carry-over from other donors' samples.

The chain is built from TRBV5-1 and TRBJ2-3, with a possible D match to TRBD2 (5 bases). V was cut by 5 bases and J by 4 bases, with 11 bases left in between. The germline V gene encodes CDR1 SGHRS and CDR2 YFSETQ. This CDR3 is 13 amino acids long. CDR3 in amino acids: CASRERVPDTQYF. CDR3 bases: TGCGCCAGCAGAGAGAGGGTACCAGATACGCAGTATTTT.

The V gene is TRBV27, the J gene TRBJ1-2; D gene uncertain. The CDR3 consists of 13 residues. The V and J ends lost 1 base and 9 bases respectively, with 12 bases between them. The germline CDR1 and CDR2 sequences are MNHEY and SMNVEV (reference sequence). CDR3 in amino acids: CASSLLAGRSYTF. In DNA, the CDR3 is TGTGCCAGCAGTTTATTGGCGGGTCGGAGCTACACCTTC.

This CDR3 is CASTQNTGIYEQYF. In DNA, the CDR3 is TGTGCCAGCACCCAAAACACCGGGATCTACGAGCAGTACTTC. The V and J genes are TRBV28 and TRBJ2-7, with D possibly being TRBD2 (5 bases). Trimming cost V 7 bases and J 3 bases, with 16 bases left between them. The germline CDR1 and CDR2 sequences are MDHEN and SYDVKM. The CDR3 is 14 amino acids.

This clone showed up just a few times. V and J are TRBV29-1 and TRBJ1-1; TRBD1 aligns across 9 bases. Germline trimming cut 6 bases from V and 8 bases from J; bases unmatched to any gene: 4. Germline loops: CDR1 SQVTM, CDR2 ANQGSEA. The CDR3 sequence is 11 residues long. The CDR3 DNA is TGCAGCGTCCGGGACAGGGTGGAAGCTTTCTTT. The encoded protein is CSVRDRVEAFF.

The J gene is TRBJ2-1, the V gene TRBV27; 11 nucleotides match TRBD2. V trimming: 2 bases; J trimming: 0 bases; junction bases outside the gene matches: 6. This CDR3 region has 18 residues. The germline V gene encodes CDR1 MNHEY and CDR2 SMNVEV (reference sequence). CDR3 loop: CASSLRTSGYSSYNEQFF. The CDR3 DNA is TGTGCCAGCAGTTTAAGGACTAGCGGGTATAGCTCCTACAATGAGCAGTTCTTC.

The chain uses TRBV2 and TRBJ1-2; a possible D gene is TRBD1 (5 bases). V was pared by 5 bases and J by 8 bases, with 12 bases between. This CDR3 contains 12 residues. Germline CDR1 reads SNHLY; CDR2 reads FYNNEI. The CDR3 DNA reads as TGTGCCAGCAGTCTTTTGGGGACCGGCTACACCTTC. As protein: CASSLLGTGYTF.

The chain is built from TRBV6-6 and TRBJ2-1; 9 nucleotides align to TRBD1. After removal of 7 bases from V and 4 bases from J, the junction contained 11 bases not matched to a gene. From germline, CDR1 is MNHNY and CDR2 SVGAGI (reference sequence). The CDR3 loop spans 16 amino acids. This chain's CDR3 is CASNDPPGQGYNEQFF. In DNA form, the CDR3 reads TGTGCCAGCAATGATCCTCCGGGACAGGGATACAATGAGCAGTTCTTC.

This clone was observed once. This specimen includes other DNA sequences encoding the same CDR3. The CDR3 DNA reads TGTGCCAGCTCACCATCGGGGGTCACTGAAGCTTTCTTT. Translated: CASSPSGVTEAFF. The chain employs TRBV18 and TRBJ1-1; tentative D call: TRBD1 (5 bases). CDR3 size: 13 residues. CDR1 and CDR2 (germline): KGHSH, LQKENI. The germline V and J ends were trimmed by 2 bases and 4 bases, with 8 bases remaining between them.

With respect to this clone: Additional DNA sequences in this sample encode the identical CDR3. The chain couples TRBV28 to TRBJ1-4; the D gene is possibly TRBD1 (5 bases). Trimming removed 2 bases at V and 7 bases at J, with 8 bases between. The CDR3 spans 13 residues. CDR1 MDHEN and CDR2 SYDVKM come from the germline V gene. The DNA of the CDR3 is TGTGCCAGCAGTTTAGCGGGGGGTGAAAAACTGTTTTTT. The encoded protein is CASSLAGGEKLFF.

The J gene is TRBJ2-7, the V gene TRBV30, with 8 bases identical to TRBD2. Germline CDR1 reads GTSNPN; CDR2 reads SVGIG (reference sequence). The CDR3 is 15 amino acids. V shed 2 bases and J 1 base; nucleotides not matched to a gene: 7. The chain's CDR3 is CAWSLAGNPSYEQYF. CDR3 sequence (DNA): TGTGCCTGGAGTCTAGCGGGCAACCCTTCCTACGAGCAGTACTTC.

CDR3 bases: TGTGCCACCCAGGACAGGGGGCTAGAAGCTTTCTTT. It translates to CATQDRGLEAFF. The genes are TRBV27 and TRBJ1-1, with 11 bases identical to TRBD1. The CDR3 has 12 amino acids. Germline V gene sequence: CDR1 MNHEY, CDR2 SMNVEV (reference sequence). The trim removed 10 bases at V and 8 bases at J, leaving 6 bases unmatched.

The V and J genes are TRBV5-1 and TRBJ2-2; 10 nucleotides match TRBD1. Trimming at V came to 0 bases and at J to 7 bases, leaving 3 bases not matched to a gene. Germline CDR1 is SGHRS and CDR2 is YFSETQ. CDR3 size: 15 residues. The CDR3 protein is CASSLGQGAYGELFF. CDR3 bases: TGCGCCAGCAGCTTGGGACAGGGGGCTTACGGGGAGCTGTTTTTT.

The chain's CDR3 is CAWSVAHEQYF. Here the CDR3 DNA reads TGTGCCTGGAGTGTAGCCCACGAGCAGTACTTC. The chain links TRBV30 to TRBJ2-7; D is ambiguous. The germline gives CDR1 GTSNPN, CDR2 SVGIG (reference sequence). The CDR3 runs to 11 residues. V gave up 0 bases and J gave up 5 bases, with 5 bases separating them. The whole variable domain, filled in from reference TRBV30 and TRBJ2-7, reads SQTIHQWPATLVQPVGSPLSLECTVEGTSNPNLYWYRQAAGRGLQLLFYSVGIGQISSEVPQNLSASRPQDRQFILSSKKLLLSDSGFYLCAWSVAHEQYFGPGTRLTVT.

The chain has TRBV29-1 and TRBJ2-2; 7 bases agree with TRBD2. The CDR3 sequence is 13 residues long. J lost 7 bases, V lost 7 bases, and 9 bases had no gene match. Germline V gene data show CDR1 as SQVTM and CDR2 as ANQGSEA. Here the CDR3 DNA reads TGCAGCGCCCGTGGGAGGGGCGGCGGGGAGCTGTTTTTT. This codes for CSARGRGGGELFF.

The J gene is TRBJ2-7, the V gene TRBV7-2, with a weak D call TRBD2 (6 bases). Per the germline V gene, CDR1 is SGHTA and CDR2 is FQGNSA. V lost 5 bases and J 9 bases, leaving 26 bases between the germline ends. This CDR3 contains 16 residues. CDR3 in amino acids: CASSPRSLATHGAQYF. CDR3 DNA sequence: TGTGCCAGCAGCCCCCGAAGCCTAGCGACCCACGGGGCGCAGTACTTC. Supplemented by reference TRBV7-2 and TRBJ2-7, the full variable domain reads GAGVSQSPSNKVTEKGKDVELRCDPISGHTALYWYRQSLGQGLEFLIYFQGNSAPDKSGLPSDRFSAERTGGSVSTLTIQRTQQEDSAVYLCASSPRSLATHGAQYFGPGTRLTVT.

V gene TRBV10-3 combines with J gene TRBJ2-3; D is unresolved. Trimming removed 0 bases from V and 6 bases from J, with 10 bases in between. The CDR3 is 14 residues long. Germline loops: CDR1 ENHRY, CDR2 SYGVKD. Here the CDR3 reads CAISESLAGDTQYF. CDR3 DNA sequence: TGTGCCATCAGTGAGTCGTTAGCTGGGGATACGCAGTATTTT.

V gene TRBV7-9 combines with J gene TRBJ2-2; no firm D call. The CDR3 totals 14 residues. CDR1 SEHNR and CDR2 FQNEAQ come from the germline V gene (reference sequence). The V end lost 4 bases, the J end lost 1 base, and 7 bases lay between the germline ends. The CDR3, as DNA: TGTGCCAGCAGCTCGAAGGTGAACACCGGGGAGCTGTTTTTT. It encodes CASSSKVNTGELFF.

This chain uses TRBV7-2 with TRBJ2-2, with D perhaps assigned TRBD1 or TRBD2 (5 bases each). Germline V gives CDR1 SGHTA, CDR2 FQGNSA. The CDR3 runs to 12 residues. Trimming left V 5 bases short and J 7 bases short, with 8 bases between. The DNA for the CDR3 is TGTGCCAGCAGCCGAGGGGACGGGGAGCTGTTTTTT. This sequence encodes CASSRGDGELFF. The whole variable domain, filled in from reference TRBV7-2 and TRBJ2-2, reads GAGVSQSPSNKVTEKGKDVELRCDPISGHTALYWYRQSLGQGLEFLIYFQGNSAPDKSGLPSDRFSAERTGGSVSTLTIQRTQQEDSAVYLCASSRGDGELFFGEGSRLTVL.

In its sample, this clone was seen once. The V call is TRBV5-1, the J call TRBJ2-1; perhaps TRBD2 as D (5 bases). The CDR3 sequence is 14 residues long. Trimming took 4 bases from V and 4 from J, leaving 12 bases between them. Germline lookup yields CDR1 SGHRS and CDR2 YFSETQ. The DNA for the CDR3 is TGCGCCAGCAGCCCGACTAACGGATACAATGAGCAGTTCTTC. This gives the protein CASSPTNGYNEQFF.

The J gene is TRBJ1-5, the V gene TRBV28, with D maybe TRBD1 (6 bases). Trimming shortened V by 1 base and J by 1 base, and 14 bases separated the two germline ends. This CDR3 spans 17 amino acids. The germline CDR1 and CDR2 sequences are MDHEN and SYDVKM. For the CDR3, the DNA is TGTGCCAGCAGTTTATATCGGGGGCAGGGGAGCAATCAGCCCCAGCATTTT. Amino acids: CASSLYRGQGSNQPQHF. The entire variable domain, with the rest obtained from reference TRBV28 and TRBJ1-5, is as follows: DVKVTQSSRYLVKRTGEKVFLECVQDMDHENMFWYRQDPGLGLRLIYFSYDVKMKEKGDIPEGYSVSREKKERFSLILESASTNQTSMYLCASSLYRGQGSNQPQHFGDGTRLSIL.

This chain's CDR3 is CASTSNDQPQHF. DNA for the CDR3: TGTGCCAGTACGAGTAATGATCAGCCCCAGCATTTT. The J gene is TRBJ1-5, the V gene TRBV28; no clear D gene. Trimming removed 9 bases at V and 5 bases at J, with 11 bases between. The CDR3 is 12 amino acids. In germline, CDR1 is MDHEN, CDR2 SYDVKM.

The chain employs TRBV5-5 and TRBJ2-5, with D possibly matching TRBD1 (5 bases). In germline, CDR1 is SGHKS, CDR2 YYEKEE (reference sequence). CDR3 size: 16 residues. Between the trimmed V and J ends, which lost 0 bases and 0 bases, there was a span of 12 bases. CDR3 coding DNA: TGTGCCAGCAGCTTGGATTCTTGGGGCCACCAAGAGACCCAGTACTTC. It codes for CASSLDSWGHQETQYF.

This rearrangement joins TRBV28 to TRBJ2-5; D gene unclear. The germline gives CDR1 MDHEN, CDR2 SYDVKM. The length of the CDR3 is 12 residues. Trimming pared 2 bases from V and 7 bases from J, leaving 8 bases between. CDR3 amino acids: CASSLVVGTQYF. CDR3 sequence (DNA): TGTGCCAGCAGTTTAGTTGTAGGGACCCAGTACTTC.

Turning to this clone: The identical CDR3 is also encoded by other nucleotide sequences in the sample. The rearrangement uses TRBV9 and TRBJ2-3; D unresolved. V shed 3 bases and J shed 0 bases, with 5 bases lying between them. Germline CDR1 reads SGDLS; CDR2 reads YYNGEE. The CDR3 length is 13 residues. CDR3 DNA sequence: TGTGCCAGCAGCGCATCTAGCACAGATACGCAGTATTTT. Amino acids: CASSASSTDTQYF.

The chain carries TRBV4-3 and TRBJ2-4; TRBD2 agrees at 11 bases. Germline V gene sequence: CDR1 LGHNA, CDR2 YSLEER. The J segment lost 7 bases and the V segment lost 0 bases, leaving 17 bases of the junction unmatched. The CDR3 contains 20 residues. The CDR3 protein is CASSQERPSGRLSGGNIQYF. The CDR3 DNA reads TGCGCCAGCAGCCAAGAACGGCCTAGCGGGAGGTTATCGGGAGGTAACATTCAGTACTTC.

This clone was seen only once. The chain carries TRBV29-1 and TRBJ2-7; D might be TRBD2 (6 bases). V was pared by 7 bases and J by 1 base, with 11 bases between. The CDR3 loop spans 12 amino acids. Germline V gene lookup returns CDR1 SQVTM and CDR2 ANQGSEA. CDR3 region: CSATGLSYEQYF. The CDR3 DNA reads TGCAGCGCAACGGGACTTTCCTACGAGCAGTACTTC.

The chain couples TRBV28 to TRBJ2-2, with 14 bases aligning to TRBD2. Trimming removed 7 bases from V and 1 base from J; junction bases left unmatched: 5. CDR1 and CDR2 (germline): MDHEN, SYDVKM. This CDR3 has 17 amino acids. CDR3 in DNA: TGTGCCAGCATTGGACTAGCGGGAGGCCAGAACACCGGGGAGCTGTTTTTT. Protein sequence: CASIGLAGGQNTGELFF.

The V gene is TRBV5-1, the J gene TRBJ2-1, with D hard to call. This CDR3 has 14 amino acids. The V and J ends lost 0 bases and 5 bases respectively, with 9 bases between them. Looked up from germline, CDR1 is SGHRS and CDR2 is YFSETQ. CDR3 residues: CASSLGRPDNEQFF. DNA for the CDR3: TGCGCCAGCAGCTTGGGCAGGCCGGACAATGAGCAGTTCTTC.

This clone has a single count. The V gene is TRBV11-2, the J gene TRBJ2-2; 9 positions agree with TRBD1. The CDR3 has 16 amino acids. With V trimmed by 2 bases and J by 5 bases, 6 bases remained unmatched. Germline-derived CDR1 and CDR2 are SGHAT and FQNNGV. The CDR3 nucleotides are TGTGCCAGCAGCTTATGGGGACAGGGACGGACCGGGGAGCTGTTTTTT. Residues: CASSLWGQGRTGELFF.